Shown below are 15 T cell receptor beta chains from a single sample sequenced in a study of shared clonotypes between healthy human individuals. The assay was immunoSEQ multiplex PCR, and TCRdb's table has in-frame clones only and misses some. Here the sample spans around 1.1 million clones, around three quarters being singletons. The sequencing input was memory CD4+ T cells from PBMCs. Stated subset: CD45RA-negative fraction. These TCRs come from a man younger than 30 in good health. Some clones in this sample may be carry-over from other donors' samples.

The rearrangement links TRBV18 to TRBJ1-4; maybe TRBD1 (5 bases). V was shortened by 3 bases and J by 17 bases, with 16 bases between the two germline ends. Germline V CDR1 and CDR2: KGHSH, LQKENI. The CDR3 consists of 12 residues. This CDR3 reads CASSPGGFESFF. DNA for the CDR3: TGTGCCAGCTCACCCGGGGGGTTCGAGAGCTTTTTT.

The V and J genes are TRBV18 and TRBJ2-7, with TRBD2 matching 10 bases. Germline V gene lookup returns CDR1 KGHSH and CDR2 LQKENI. V trimming: 0 bases; J trimming: 7 bases; junction bases outside the gene matches: 9. The CDR3 has 16 amino acids. CDR3 in amino acids: CASSPPRVAGGWEQYF. The CDR3 DNA follows: TGTGCCAGCTCACCACCCAGAGTAGCGGGAGGCTGGGAGCAGTACTTC.

The sample holds a few counts of this clone. This chain uses TRBV18 with TRBJ2-3, with 9 bases that match TRBD2. With V trimmed by 0 bases and J by 3 bases, 4 bases remained unmatched. CDR1 is KGHSH and CDR2 is LQKENI in the germline V gene. This CDR3 comprises 16 residues. In DNA, the CDR3 is TGTGCCAGCTCACCACCGGGTAGCGGGAGAACAGATACGCAGTATTTT. Its protein product is CASSPPGSGRTDTQYF.

The rearrangement uses TRBV13 and TRBJ2-7, with D possibly matching TRBD1 (5 bases). Germline V lookup: CDR1 PRHDT, CDR2 FYEKMQ (reference sequence). Trimming stripped 0 bases from V and 0 bases from J, with 9 bases between. The CDR3 is 15 residues long. Here the CDR3 reads CASSLGKGPSYEQYF. In DNA, the CDR3 is TGTGCCAGCAGCTTAGGCAAGGGGCCCTCCTACGAGCAGTACTTC.

The sample holds many counts of this clone. The chain is built from TRBV7-2 and TRBJ2-3; D not resolved. Germline CDR1 is SGHTA and CDR2 is FQGNSA. This CDR3 has 13 residues. Trimming removed 7 bases at V and 5 bases at J, with 13 bases between. The DNA of the CDR3 is TGTGCCAGCAAAGGCAGTGGAAAAGATACGCAGTATTTT. Residues: CASKGSGKDTQYF.

V gene TRBV6-1 combines with J gene TRBJ2-7; TRBD2 agrees at 7 bases. CDR3 length: 12 residues. Trimming removed 8 bases from V and 1 base from J; junction bases left unmatched: 2. From germline, CDR1 is MNHNS and CDR2 SASEGT. The DNA of the CDR3 is TGTGCCAGCCGCGGGGGATCCTACGAGCAGTACTTC. It translates to CASRGGSYEQYF.

The CDR3 here is CATRPRANQPQHF. The DNA for the CDR3 is TGTGCCACCCGCCCCAGGGCTAATCAGCCCCAGCATTTT. The chain combines TRBV28 with TRBJ1-5; tentatively, D is TRBD1 (5 bases). The CDR3 sequence is 13 residues long. V was trimmed by 10 bases and J by 4 bases, leaving 14 bases between them. Germline V gene lookup returns CDR1 MDHEN and CDR2 SYDVKM.

This sequence joins TRBV9 and TRBJ1-3; D is ambiguous. Trimming removed 4 bases at V and 0 bases at J, with 11 bases between. This CDR3 region has 15 residues. Germline V gene lookup returns CDR1 SGDLS and CDR2 YYNGEE. CDR3: CASSTHPDSGNTIYF. As DNA, the CDR3 is TGTGCCAGCAGCACCCATCCAGACTCTGGAAACACCATATATTTT. Full variable domain (remainder filled in from reference TRBV9 and TRBJ1-3): DSGVTQTPKHLITATGQRVTLRCSPRSGDLSVYWYQQSLDQGLQFLIQYYNGEERAKGNILERFSAQQFPDLHSELNLSSLELGDSALYFCASSTHPDSGNTIYFGEGSWLTVV.

In nucleotides, the CDR3 is TGTGCCAGCAGCTCGTATTCGGACAGGAGCAATCAGCCCCAGCATTTT. Protein sequence: CASSSYSDRSNQPQHF. V is TRBV5-6 and J is TRBJ1-5; 7 nucleotides align to TRBD1. Trimming took 3 bases from V and 1 from J; bases not matched to a gene: 7. The CDR3 runs 16 residues. CDR1 and CDR2 (germline): SGHDT, YYEEEE.

The count of this clone is one. This chain joins TRBV5-4 and TRBJ2-3; D is uncertain. With 0 bases removed from V and 2 bases from J, the gap between germline ends came to 7 bases. Germline V gene lookup returns CDR1 SGHNT and CDR2 YYREEE (reference sequence). The CDR3 is made up of 14 amino acids. The CDR3: CASSLEGLTDTQYF. In DNA, the CDR3 is TGTGCCAGCAGCTTGGAAGGGCTCACAGATACGCAGTATTTT.

As concerns this clone: This could be a read error, since a much larger clone is one nucleotide away. Distinct nucleotide sequences in the sample also encode this CDR3. This chain links TRBV5-4 with TRBJ1-2, with D uncertain. CDR3 size: 15 residues. Germline V gene data show CDR1 as SGHNT and CDR2 as YYREEE (reference sequence). The CDR3 DNA is TGTGCCAGCAGCCCAGGCCCCGGGGAAGACTACGGCTACACCTTC. Residues: CASSPGPGEDYGYTF.

On this clone: Other DNA sequences in the sample encode the same CDR3. This sequence joins TRBV4-2 and TRBJ2-1; D may be TRBD1 (7 bases). V lost 0 bases to trimming and J lost 5 bases, with 11 bases between them. The CDR3 covers 15 residues. Germline CDR1 LGHNA, CDR2 YNFKEQ. The CDR3 DNA follows: TGTGCCAGCAGCCAAGACCAGGGGGGACACAATGAGCAGTTCTTC. This encodes CASSQDQGGHNEQFF.

The chain uses TRBV7-3 and TRBJ2-2; tentatively, D is TRBD1 or TRBD2 (5 bases each). Trimming cost V 5 bases and J 1 base, with 14 bases left between them. Germline CDR1 SGHTA, CDR2 FQGTGA. The CDR3 spans 16 residues. DNA of the CDR3: TGTGCCAGCAGCCTCCAAGGGACGCAGAACACCGGGGAGCTGTTTTTT. Translation: CASSLQGTQNTGELFF.

This chain connects TRBV30 to TRBJ1-5; D might be TRBD1 (5 bases). The length of the CDR3 is 13 residues. Trimming pared 2 bases from V and 10 bases from J, leaving 15 bases between. Germline-derived CDR1 and CDR2 are GTSNPN and SVGIG (reference sequence). In DNA form, the CDR3 reads TGTGCCTGGAGTTCGCAGGGAGTGGGACCCCAGCATTTT. Translation gives CAWSSQGVGPQHF.

The rearrangement links TRBV28 to TRBJ2-7, with D perhaps TRBD1 (6 bases). V lost 3 bases, J lost 1 base, and 13 bases lay in between. CDR3 length equals 15 residues. Germline CDR1 and CDR2: MDHEN and SYDVKM. As DNA, the CDR3 is TGTGCCAGCAGTTTGGCAGGGGCGCTTTCCTACGAGCAGTACTTC. This encodes CASSLAGALSYEQYF.